Below, 5 T cell receptor beta chains from the same sample are listed, as sequenced in a study of Ad26.COV2.S vaccination and SARS-CoV-2 variants. Sequencing used immunoSEQ multiplex PCR; TCRdb keeps in-frame clones, though not all of them. The sample has approximately 400,000 clones; 92% are singletons. Source: peripheral blood, taken after recovery from COVID-19. These receptors were collected from a human donor who had recovered from COVID-19.

The gene calls are TRBV27 and TRBJ1-1, with 7 bases matching TRBD1. Trimming removed 6 bases from V and 2 bases from J; junction bases left unmatched: 9. The germline V gene encodes CDR1 MNHEY and CDR2 SMNVEV (reference sequence). CDR3 length: 15 residues. The DNA for the CDR3 is TGTGCCAGCAGAGTATACCGGGACAGCAACACTGAAGCTTTCTTT. Encoded protein: CASRVYRDSNTEAFF.

This rearrangement joins TRBV6-5 to TRBJ1-1, with D unclear. Trimming shortened V by 2 bases and J by 1 base, and 11 bases separated the two germline ends. The germline V gene encodes CDR1 MNHEY and CDR2 SVGAGI. The CDR3 runs 15 residues. The CDR3 sequence is CASSYPRAENTEAFF. CDR3 sequence (DNA): TGTGCCAGCAGTTACCCTCGTGCGGAGAACACTGAAGCTTTCTTT.

The chain is built from TRBV10-3 and TRBJ2-1; TRBD2 might be the D (6 bases). Trimming took 11 bases from V and 4 from J, leaving 12 bases between them. Germline lookup yields CDR1 ENHRY and CDR2 SYGVKD. The CDR3 has 12 residues. CDR3: CALRTTYNEQFF. As DNA, the CDR3 is TGTGCCCTTCGGACTACTTACAATGAGCAGTTCTTC.

The genes are TRBV7-6 and TRBJ2-3; no reliable D call. V lost 2 bases, J lost 0 bases, and 12 bases lay in between. CDR1 is SGHVS, CDR2 FNYEAQ, per germline. The CDR3 covers 16 residues. The CDR3 sequence is CASSLLRTESTDTQYF. DNA for the CDR3: TGTGCCAGCAGCTTACTCCGGACGGAAAGCACAGATACGCAGTATTTT.

Here the CDR3 reads CASSLVRGYEQYF. The CDR3, as DNA: TGTGCCAGCAGCTTGGTCCGGGGTTACGAGCAGTACTTC. This rearrangement joins TRBV5-6 to TRBJ2-7; the D gene is possibly TRBD2 (5 bases). The V end was cut by 0 bases, the J end by 4 bases, with 8 bases between. CDR1 is SGHDT, CDR2 YYEEEE, per germline. This CDR3 has 13 amino acids.